These 17 T cell receptor beta chains were sequenced from one sample in a study of radiotherapy plus CTLA-4 blockade in lung cancer. Measured with immunoSEQ multiplex PCR; TCRdb has only the in-frame clones, and not every one. The profile shows more than 40,000 clones, around 83% of them singletons. Sequencing used peripheral blood, obtained from a patient treated with radiotherapy plus ipilimumab. Every receptor here comes from a human donor with non-small cell lung cancer who had stable disease on radiotherapy plus ipilimumab.

The chain joins TRBV10-3 to TRBJ2-5; D gene ambiguous. Trimming removed 11 bases at V and 0 bases at J, with 13 bases between. This CDR3 spans 13 amino acids. CDR1 ENHRY and CDR2 SYGVKD come from the germline V gene. CDR3 sequence reads: CASSVTHQETQYF. CDR3 DNA: TGTGCCTCCTCAGTCACCCACCAAGAGACCCAGTACTTC.

The chain employs TRBV14 and TRBJ2-3, with 13 bases matching TRBD2. The CDR3 runs to 15 residues. From germline, CDR1 is SGHDN and CDR2 FVKESK. V shed 2 bases and J 5 bases; nucleotides not matched to a gene: 1. As DNA, the CDR3 is TGTGCCAGCAGCCAAAGGACTAGCGGGAGAGATACGCAGTATTTT. Its protein is CASSQRTSGRDTQYF.

V is TRBV7-9 and J is TRBJ2-7; no clear D. The germline V gene has CDR1 SEHNR and CDR2 FQNEAQ (reference sequence). V lost 7 bases to trimming and J lost 0 bases, with 13 bases between them. The CDR3 sequence is 14 residues long. The CDR3 sequence: CASTYAAPSYEQYF. In DNA form, the CDR3 reads TGTGCCAGCACCTACGCGGCCCCCTCCTACGAGCAGTACTTC. The entire variable domain, with the rest obtained from reference TRBV7-9 and TRBJ2-7, is as follows: DTGVSQNPRHKITKRGQNVTFRCDPISEHNRLYWYRQTLGQGPEFLTYFQNEAQLEKSRLLSDRFSAERPKGSFSTLEIQRTEQGDSAMYLCASTYAAPSYEQYFGPGTRLTVT.

The CDR3 protein is CASSPWDRNYGYTF. The CDR3 region has the DNA TGTGCCAGCAGCCCGTGGGACAGGAACTATGGCTACACCTTC. The chain recombines TRBV9 with TRBJ1-2; 8 nucleotides match TRBD1. The CDR3 is 14 amino acids. Germline CDR1 is SGDLS and CDR2 is YYNGEE. J was trimmed by 2 bases and V by 4 bases; bases with no gene match: 4. The complete variable domain, with remaining parts taken from reference TRBV9 and TRBJ1-2, reads DSGVTQTPKHLITATGQRVTLRCSPRSGDLSVYWYQQSLDQGLQFLIQYYNGEERAKGNILERFSAQQFPDLHSELNLSSLELGDSALYFCASSPWDRNYGYTFGSGTRLTVV.

The chain recombines TRBV7-2 with TRBJ2-3; 10 bases match TRBD2. V shed 5 bases and J 1 base; nucleotides not matched to a gene: 15. The CDR3 has 19 residues. Germline values: CDR1 SGHTA, CDR2 FQGNSA. For the CDR3, the DNA is TGTGCCAGCAGCCCGCTGACTAGCGGGCGCAACGATCGCACAGATACGCAGTATTTT. It yields the protein CASSPLTSGRNDRTDTQYF.

This clone was detected only once. The chain couples TRBV7-2 to TRBJ2-2; 9 bases fit TRBD1. Germline V gene data show CDR1 as SGHTA and CDR2 as FQGNSA. V shed 1 base and J 6 bases; nucleotides not matched to a gene: 9. The CDR3 length is 17 residues. In nucleotides, the CDR3 is TGTGCCAGCAGCTTAGGGCCGGGACAGGGTTTTCCCGGGGAGCTGTTTTTT. Translating it yields CASSLGPGQGFPGELFF.

V usage is TRBV5-1 and J usage is TRBJ2-1; D is uncertain. Germline lookup yields CDR1 SGHRS and CDR2 YFSETQ. V lost 0 bases and J lost 6, with 10 bases in between. There are 14 residues in the CDR3. Here the CDR3 DNA reads TGCGCCAGCAGCTTGGCCCTACTTACCAATGAGCAGTTCTTC. Translating gives CASSLALLTNEQFF.

The V and J genes are TRBV2 and TRBJ2-1; D is possibly TRBD2 (7 bases). Germline CDR1 is SNHLY and CDR2 is FYNNEI. Trimming took off 2 bases at V and 7 bases at J, with 15 bases between the two ends. The CDR3 runs 15 residues. This CDR3 reads CASSEFVGGANEQFF. The CDR3, as DNA: TGTGCCAGCAGTGAATTCGTTGGGGGGGCGAATGAGCAGTTCTTC.

This clone has only one observation. The chain carries TRBV7-2 and TRBJ1-3; weak D call: TRBD1 (5 bases). CDR1 is SGHTA and CDR2 is FQGNSA in the germline V gene. CDR3 length equals 16 residues. Trimming took 2 bases from V and 3 from J, leaving 14 bases between them. This CDR3 reads CASSLLGGRNGNTIYF. CDR3 in DNA: TGTGCCAGCAGCTTACTGGGGGGTAGGAATGGAAACACCATATATTTT.

This chain connects TRBV28 to TRBJ2-6; maybe TRBD1 (5 bases). The CDR3 contains 16 residues. The V gene lost 1 base and the J gene lost 2 bases, with 9 bases spanning the gap. Germline CDR1 and CDR2: MDHEN and SYDVKM. Written as DNA, the CDR3 is TGTGCCAGCAGTTTATCCCTCAGGGCTGGGGCCAACGTCCTGACTTTC. Translation gives CASSLSLRAGANVLTF.

The chain is built from TRBV7-2 and TRBJ2-1; TRBD2 is a possible D gene (6 bases). Germline V gives CDR1 SGHTA, CDR2 FQGNSA. The CDR3 extends over 15 amino acids. Trimming cost V 6 bases and J 0 bases, with 12 bases left between them. Here the CDR3 DNA reads TGTGCCAGCAGTTACGCGGGACTCTCCTACAATGAGCAGTTCTTC. This translates into CASSYAGLSYNEQFF.

Here the CDR3 DNA reads TGTGCCAGCAGCCGGGTGCCGACGAACACCGGGGAGCTGTTTTTT. Residues: CASSRVPTNTGELFF. The chain employs TRBV11-2 and TRBJ2-2; no reliable D call. This CDR3 is 15 amino acids long. V was shortened by 5 bases and J by 0 bases, with 10 bases between the two germline ends. Germline lookup yields CDR1 SGHAT and CDR2 FQNNGV.

The chain is built from TRBV2 and TRBJ2-3, with no clear D. Germline V gene lookup returns CDR1 SNHLY and CDR2 FYNNEI. With 5 bases removed from V and 0 bases from J, the gap between germline ends came to 6 bases. The CDR3 extends over 13 amino acids. The CDR3 sequence: CASSRESTDTQYF. In DNA, the CDR3 is TGTGCCAGCAGTCGCGAAAGCACAGATACGCAGTATTTT.

The rearrangement uses TRBV13 and TRBJ1-4, with 10 bases matching TRBD1. The V gene end was trimmed by 0 bases and the J gene end by 3 bases; junction bases not matched to a gene: 13. The CDR3 runs 20 residues. Germline V gives CDR1 PRHDT, CDR2 FYEKMQ (reference sequence). Written as DNA, the CDR3 is TGTGCCAGCAGCTTAGGGGTCCCCCGGGACAGGGGAATCTCTAATGAAAAACTGTTTTTT. It specifies CASSLGVPRDRGISNEKLFF.

This chain connects TRBV18 to TRBJ1-2; D is possibly TRBD1 (6 bases). The CDR3 covers 15 residues. Germline loops: CDR1 KGHSH, CDR2 LQKENI. V dropped 2 bases and J dropped 4 bases, with 14 bases sitting between them. CDR3: CASSPSPRGGYGYTF. The CDR3 nucleotides are TGTGCCAGCTCACCATCACCCAGGGGCGGCTATGGCTACACCTTC. Drawing the rest from reference TRBV18 and TRBJ1-2, the complete variable domain is NAGVMQNPRHLVRRRGQEARLRCSPMKGHSHVYWYRQLPEEGLKFMVYLQKENIIDESGMPKERFSAEFPKEGPSILRIQQVVRGDSAAYFCASSPSPRGGYGYTFGSGTRLTVV.

This clone was detected only a few times. V and J are TRBV30 and TRBJ1-4; D unclear. CDR1 is GTSNPN, CDR2 SVGIG, per germline (reference sequence). Trimming stripped 5 bases from V and 7 bases from J, with 14 bases between. The CDR3 is made up of 13 amino acids. In nucleotides, the CDR3 is TGTGCCTGGGCGGGATTCCCGGGTGAAAAACTGTTTTTT. Its protein product is CAWAGFPGEKLFF.

This rearrangement joins TRBV7-8 to TRBJ2-7, with 8 bases fitting TRBD1. V lost 10 bases, J lost 1 base, and 6 bases stayed unmatched. Germline V gene data show CDR1 as SGHVS and CDR2 as FQNEAQ. The CDR3 covers 13 residues. The CDR3 is CATRQGSSYEQYF. CDR3 nucleotides: TGTGCCACACGACAGGGGTCTTCCTACGAGCAGTACTTC.